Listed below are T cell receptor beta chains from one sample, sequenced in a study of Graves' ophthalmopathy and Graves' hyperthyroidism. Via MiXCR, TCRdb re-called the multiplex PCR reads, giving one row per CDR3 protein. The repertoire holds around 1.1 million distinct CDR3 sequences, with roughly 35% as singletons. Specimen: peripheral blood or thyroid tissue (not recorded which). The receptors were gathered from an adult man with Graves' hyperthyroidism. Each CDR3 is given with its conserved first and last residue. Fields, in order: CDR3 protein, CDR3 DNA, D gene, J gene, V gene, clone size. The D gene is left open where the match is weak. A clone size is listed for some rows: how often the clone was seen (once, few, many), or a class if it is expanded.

CDR3: CASSLDTRRLYEQYF
DNA: TGCGCCAGCAGCTTGGACACACGAAGGCTCTACGAGCAGTACTTC
D: -
J: TRBJ2-7
V: TRBV5-1
size: many

CDR3: CASSLIPTGTGVATSSWEQYF
DNA: TGTGCCAGCAGCTTGATCCCGACCGGGACAGGGGTCGCCACCTCGTCGTGGGAGCAGTACTTC
D: TRBD1
J: TRBJ2-7
V: TRBV7-2
size: many

CDR3: CASSQERAYEQYF
DNA: TGCGCCAGCAGCCAAGAGCGTGCGTACGAGCAGTACTTC
D: -
J: TRBJ2-7
V: TRBV4-3
size: few

CDR3: CASSFRHDSNQPQHF
DNA: TGTGCCAGCAGTTTCCGACACGATAGCAATCAGCCCCAGCATTTT
D: -
J: TRBJ1-5
V: TRBV12-3/TRBV12-4
size: few

CDR3: CATSDLRTGHGYTF
DNA: TGTGCCACCAGTGATCTCCGGACAGGGCATGGCTACACCTTC
D: TRBD1
J: TRBJ1-2
V: TRBV24-1
size: many

CDR3: CASLREGEKLFF
DNA: TGTGCCAGCTTACGTGAGGGGGAAAAACTGTTTTTT
D: -
J: TRBJ1-4
V: TRBV6-6
size: many

CDR3: CASSKEQGEFPEFEYQPQHF
DNA: TGTGCCAGCAGCAAGGAACAGGGGGAGTTTCCTGAGTTTGAGTATCAGCCCCAGCATTTT
D: TRBD1
J: TRBJ1-5
V: TRBV7-9
size: many

CDR3: CASSFGARGYGYTF
DNA: TGTGCCAGCAGTTTCGGGGCTAGGGGCTATGGCTACACCTTC
D: -
J: TRBJ1-2
V: TRBV28
size: few

CDR3: CASSLDPIGGATYEQYF
DNA: TGTGCCAGCAGCTTAGATCCAATAGGGGGCGCCACCTACGAGCAGTACTTC
D: TRBD1
J: TRBJ2-7
V: TRBV7-2
size: many

CDR3: CSARATVSLKDNSPLHF
DNA: TGCAGTGCTAGAGCGACAGTATCCTTAAAAGATAATTCACCCCTCCACTTT
D: -
J: TRBJ1-6
V: TRBV20-1
size: many

CDR3: CASSLRSAGGNQPQHF
DNA: TGTGCCAGCAGTTTAAGGTCTGCGGGGGGAAATCAGCCCCAGCATTTT
D: -
J: TRBJ1-5
V: TRBV12-3/TRBV12-4
size: few

CDR3: CASSLDGPISGNTIYF
DNA: TGCGCCAGCAGCTTGGACGGACCAATCTCTGGAAACACCATATATTTT
D: -
J: TRBJ1-3
V: TRBV5-1
size: -

CDR3: CASSYSREGYTF
DNA: TGTGCCAGCAGTTACTCTCGGGAGGGCTACACCTTC
D: -
J: TRBJ1-2
V: TRBV6-5
size: few

CDR3: CATSSPLHF
DNA: TGTGCCACCAGCAGCCCCCTCCACTTT
D: -
J: TRBJ1-6
V: TRBV15
size: -

CDR3: CSLVPGNEAFF
DNA: TGCAGCTTAGTCCCAGGAAACGAAGCTTTCTTT
D: -
J: TRBJ1-1
V: TRBV29-1
size: -

CDR3: CASSPGLAGGADSYEQYF
DNA: TGTGCCAGTAGTCCGGGACTAGCGGGAGGCGCTGACTCCTACGAGCAGTACTTC
D: TRBD2
J: TRBJ2-7
V: TRBV19
size: many

CDR3: CASSSPSKRGSLPGELFF
DNA: TGTGCCAGCAGTTCCCCTTCTAAGCGGGGAAGTTTGCCCGGGGAGCTGTTTTTT
D: TRBD2
J: TRBJ2-2
V: TRBV28
size: many

CDR3: CASSHRKGDPRETQYF
DNA: TGCGCCAGCAGCCACAGGAAAGGGGATCCTCGGGAGACCCAGTACTTC
D: -
J: TRBJ2-5
V: TRBV4-3
size: few

CDR3: CASSLDGFDGARPFWELFF
DNA: TGCGCCAGCAGCTTGGACGGGTTCGATGGGGCAAGACCTTTTTGGGAGCTGTTTTTT
D: -
J: TRBJ2-2
V: TRBV5-1
size: once

CDR3: CASSPVGVVRYGYTF
DNA: TGTGCCAGCAGCCCGGTTGGGGTGGTCCGCTATGGCTACACCTTC
D: -
J: TRBJ1-2
V: TRBV5-6
size: -

CDR3: CSARPDRLLGEQYF
DNA: TGCAGTGCTAGACCGGACAGGCTCTTAGGAGAGCAGTACTTC
D: TRBD1
J: TRBJ2-7
V: TRBV20-1
size: many

CDR3: CASTLGHYSYEQYF
DNA: TGTGCCAGCACCCTAGGACACTACTCCTACGAGCAGTACTTC
D: -
J: TRBJ2-7
V: TRBV2
size: many

CDR3: CSLVPAGDQETQYF
DNA: TGCAGCTTAGTGCCGGCGGGGGACCAAGAGACCCAGTACTTC
D: TRBD2
J: TRBJ2-5
V: TRBV29-1
size: -

CDR3: CSASGLAGSDTQYF
DNA: TGCAGTGCTTCGGGACTAGCGGGCTCAGATACGCAGTATTTT
D: TRBD2
J: TRBJ2-3
V: TRBV20-1
size: -

CDR3: CASSEAGTSGGASLSEQYF
DNA: TGTGCCAGCAGTGAAGCCGGGACTAGCGGGGGGGCAAGTTTGAGCGAGCAGTACTTC
D: TRBD2
J: TRBJ2-7
V: TRBV25-1
size: -

CDR3: CSVDGRGLYEQYF
DNA: TGCAGCGTTGATGGCAGGGGGCTATACGAGCAGTACTTC
D: TRBD1
J: TRBJ2-7
V: TRBV29-1
size: -

CDR3: CATREGLTYEQYF
DNA: TGTGCCACCAGAGAGGGACTCACCTACGAGCAGTACTTC
D: -
J: TRBJ2-7
V: TRBV28
size: -

CDR3: CASTVRGWPQHF
DNA: TGTGCCAGCACTGTGAGAGGTTGGCCCCAGCATTTT
D: -
J: TRBJ1-5
V: TRBV28
size: few

CDR3: CASSLTKYGELFF
DNA: TGTGCCAGCAGCTTGACGAAATACGGGGAGCTGTTTTTT
D: -
J: TRBJ2-2
V: TRBV5-4
size: -

CDR3: CASSPTTESRKNQPQHF
DNA: TGTGCCAGTAGCCCCACGACAGAGAGTCGTAAGAATCAGCCCCAGCATTTT
D: -
J: TRBJ1-5
V: TRBV19
size: -

CDR3: CASSLGTSGEQYF
DNA: TGTGCTAGCAGCTTAGGCACCTCCGGGGAGCAGTACTTC
D: -
J: TRBJ2-7
V: TRBV7-7
size: -

CDR3: CASSESLTGGNYGYTF
DNA: TGTGCCAGCAGTGAAAGTTTGACAGGGGGCAACTATGGCTACACCTTC
D: TRBD1
J: TRBJ1-2
V: TRBV2
size: many

CDR3: CASSYPRLAGISYEQYF
DNA: TGTGCCAGCAGTTACCCGAGGCTAGCGGGGATTTCCTACGAGCAGTACTTC
D: TRBD2
J: TRBJ2-7
V: TRBV6-2/TRBV6-3
size: few

CDR3: CASSLDPGAGTEAFF
DNA: TGTGCCAGCAGCTTAGATCCAGGGGCCGGGACTGAAGCTTTCTTT
D: -
J: TRBJ1-1
V: TRBV7-2
size: -

CDR3: CSADSPGIPGELFF
DNA: TGCAGTGCTGACAGCCCAGGGATCCCCGGGGAGCTGTTTTTT
D: -
J: TRBJ2-2
V: TRBV20-1
size: many

CDR3: CASSLQGGGNTIYF
DNA: TGTGCCAGCAGTTTACAGGGTGGGGGAAACACCATATATTTT
D: -
J: TRBJ1-3
V: TRBV12-3/TRBV12-4
size: -

CDR3: CSARVPGQVHEQYF
DNA: TGCAGTGCTAGAGTACCGGGACAGGTCCACGAGCAGTACTTT
D: TRBD1
J: TRBJ2-7
V: TRBV20-1
size: few

CDR3: CASRPRYTNYEQYF
DNA: TGCGCCAGCAGACCTCGATACACGAACTACGAGCAGTACTTC
D: -
J: TRBJ2-7
V: TRBV5-1
size: many

CDR3: CATSRGAGLGNYEQYF
DNA: TGTGCCACCAGCAGGGGCGCAGGGTTAGGGAACTACGAGCAGTACTTC
D: -
J: TRBJ2-7
V: TRBV15
size: many

CDR3: CASSFDLTTEAFF
DNA: TGTGCCAGCAGCTTCGACTTGACCACTGAAGCTTTCTTT
D: -
J: TRBJ1-1
V: TRBV5-6
size: many

CDR3: CASSQLGTPSETQYF
DNA: TGCGCCAGCAGCCAACTAGGGACACCTTCGGAGACCCAGTACTTC
D: -
J: TRBJ2-5
V: TRBV4-3
size: -

CDR3: CASKKGTGQAPLHF
DNA: TGTGCCAGCAAGAAAGGGACAGGGCAAGCACCCCTCCACTTT
D: TRBD1
J: TRBJ1-6
V: TRBV6-5
size: -

CDR3: CASSLAGKGFVETQYF
DNA: TGTGCCAGCAGCTTAGCGGGGAAAGGCTTTGTGGAGACCCAGTACTTC
D: -
J: TRBJ2-5
V: TRBV7-9
size: -

CDR3: CSVQRWTEAFF
DNA: TGCAGCGTTCAACGTTGGACTGAAGCTTTCTTT
D: -
J: TRBJ1-1
V: TRBV29-1
size: -

CDR3: CASSIAARQNYEQYF
DNA: TGTGCCAGTAGTATCGCGGCTAGACAGAACTACGAGCAGTACTTC
D: -
J: TRBJ2-7
V: TRBV19
size: few

CDR3: CASSTRAVPYEQYF
DNA: TGTGCCAGCAGCACTCGCGCAGTTCCCTACGAGCAGTACTTC
D: -
J: TRBJ2-7
V: TRBV7-8
size: -

CDR3: CASSYDPEGETQYF
DNA: TGTGCCAGCAGCTACGACCCCGAGGGAGAGACCCAGTACTTC
D: -
J: TRBJ2-5
V: TRBV7-2
size: many

CDR3: CASSRGQGGSLAFF
DNA: TGTGCCAGCAGCCGTGGACAGGGAGGGAGTCTAGCTTTCTTT
D: TRBD1
J: TRBJ1-1
V: TRBV7-8
size: -